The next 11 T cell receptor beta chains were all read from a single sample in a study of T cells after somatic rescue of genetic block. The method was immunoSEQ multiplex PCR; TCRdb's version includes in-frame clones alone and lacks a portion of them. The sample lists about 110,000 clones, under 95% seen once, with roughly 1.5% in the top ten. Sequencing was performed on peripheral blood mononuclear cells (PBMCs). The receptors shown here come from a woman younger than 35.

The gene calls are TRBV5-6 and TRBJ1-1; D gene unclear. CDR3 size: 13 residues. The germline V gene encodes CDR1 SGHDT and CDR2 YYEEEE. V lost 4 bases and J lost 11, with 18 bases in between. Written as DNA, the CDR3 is TGTGCCAGCAGCCTGTCCGACGTAAGTAGGGCTTTCTTT. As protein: CASSLSDVSRAFF.

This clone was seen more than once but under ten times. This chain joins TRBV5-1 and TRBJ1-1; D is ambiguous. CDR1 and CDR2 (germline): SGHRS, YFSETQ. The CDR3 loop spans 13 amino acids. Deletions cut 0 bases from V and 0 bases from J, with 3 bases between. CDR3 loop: CASSLDVNTEAFF. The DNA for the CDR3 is TGCGCCAGCAGCTTGGACGTGAACACTGAAGCTTTCTTT.

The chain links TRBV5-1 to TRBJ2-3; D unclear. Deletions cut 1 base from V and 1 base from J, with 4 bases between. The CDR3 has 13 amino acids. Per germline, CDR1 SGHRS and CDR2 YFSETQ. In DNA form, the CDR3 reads TGCGCCAGCAGCTTGTTCGGCACAGATACGCAGTATTTT. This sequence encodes CASSLFGTDTQYF.

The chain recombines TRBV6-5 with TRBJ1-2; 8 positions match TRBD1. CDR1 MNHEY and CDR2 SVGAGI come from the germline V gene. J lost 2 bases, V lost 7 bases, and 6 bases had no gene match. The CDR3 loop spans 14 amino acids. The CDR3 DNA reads TGTGCCAGCAAAGGGACAGGATCAAACTATGGCTACACCTTC. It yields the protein CASKGTGSNYGYTF.

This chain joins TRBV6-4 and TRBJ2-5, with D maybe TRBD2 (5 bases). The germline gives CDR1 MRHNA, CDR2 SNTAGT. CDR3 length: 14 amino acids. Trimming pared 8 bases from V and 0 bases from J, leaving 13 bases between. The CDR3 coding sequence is TGTGCCAGCTTCGGGAAGGGCCACCAAGAGACCCAGTACTTC. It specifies CASFGKGHQETQYF.

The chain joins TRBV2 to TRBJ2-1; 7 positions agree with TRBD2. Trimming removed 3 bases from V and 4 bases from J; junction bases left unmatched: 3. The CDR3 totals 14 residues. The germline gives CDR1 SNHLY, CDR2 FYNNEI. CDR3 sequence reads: CASSDQRGYNEQFF. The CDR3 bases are TGTGCCAGCAGTGACCAGCGGGGTTACAATGAGCAGTTCTTC.

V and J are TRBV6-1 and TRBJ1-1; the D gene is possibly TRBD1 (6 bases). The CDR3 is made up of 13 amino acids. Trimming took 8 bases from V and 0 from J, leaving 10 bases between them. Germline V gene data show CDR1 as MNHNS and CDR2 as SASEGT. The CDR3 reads CASRGGVNTEAFF. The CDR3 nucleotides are TGTGCCAGCCGAGGGGGAGTGAACACTGAAGCTTTCTTT.

The CDR3 region is CASSTGRKQYEQYF. The CDR3 DNA is TGTGCCAGCAGTACGGGCAGGAAACAGTACGAGCAGTACTTC. V gene TRBV5-6 combines with J gene TRBJ2-7, with no clear D. CDR3 length equals 14 residues. V lost 5 bases and J 4 bases, leaving 16 bases between the germline ends. Per germline, CDR1 SGHDT and CDR2 YYEEEE.

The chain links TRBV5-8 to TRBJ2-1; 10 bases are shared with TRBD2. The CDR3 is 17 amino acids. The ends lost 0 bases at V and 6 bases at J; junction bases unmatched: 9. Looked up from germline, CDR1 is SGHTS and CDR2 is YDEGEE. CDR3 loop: CASSLERDSGGFNEQFF. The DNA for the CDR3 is TGTGCCAGCAGCTTGGAGCGGGATAGCGGGGGGTTCAATGAGCAGTTCTTC.

In nucleotides, the CDR3 is TGTGCCAGCAGTGAAACTGGTTACAATGAGCAGTTCTTC. Its protein is CASSETGYNEQFF. The chain is built from TRBV6-4 and TRBJ2-1; D gene unclear. This CDR3 region has 13 residues. CDR1 and CDR2 from the germline V gene are MRHNA and SNTAGT. With 3 bases removed from V and 4 bases from J, the gap between germline ends came to 7 bases.

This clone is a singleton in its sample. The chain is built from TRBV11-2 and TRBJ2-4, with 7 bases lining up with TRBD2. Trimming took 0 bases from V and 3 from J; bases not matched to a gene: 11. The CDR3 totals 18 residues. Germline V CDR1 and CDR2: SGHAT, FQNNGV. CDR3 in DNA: TGTGCCAGCAGCTTAGATTGGGGGAGGGGACGGCACAAAAACATTCAGTACTTC. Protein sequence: CASSLDWGRGRHKNIQYF. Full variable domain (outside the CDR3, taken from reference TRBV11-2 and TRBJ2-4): EAGVAQSPRYKIIEKRQSVAFWCNPISGHATLYWYQQILGQGPKLLIQFQNNGVVDDSQLPKDRFSAERLKGVDSTLKIQPAKLEDSAVYLCASSLDWGRGRHKNIQYFGAGTRLSVL.